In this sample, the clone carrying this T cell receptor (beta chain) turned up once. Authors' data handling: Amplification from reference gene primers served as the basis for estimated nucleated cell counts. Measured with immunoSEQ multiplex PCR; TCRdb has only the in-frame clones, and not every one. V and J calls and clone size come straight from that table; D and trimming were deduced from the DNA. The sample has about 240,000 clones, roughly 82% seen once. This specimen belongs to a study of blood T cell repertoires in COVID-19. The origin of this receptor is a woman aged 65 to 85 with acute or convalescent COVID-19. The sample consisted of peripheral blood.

The CDR3 spells CASSAAGFYTGELFF. The CDR3 DNA is TGTGCCAGTAGTGCCGCGGGTTTCTACACCGGGGAGCTGTTTTTT. This chain uses TRBV19 with TRBJ2-2, with TRBD2 as a possible D gene (5 bases). The V and J ends lost 5 bases and 3 bases respectively, with 13 bases between them. Germline V lookup: CDR1 LNHDA, CDR2 SQIVND (reference sequence). The CDR3 covers 15 residues.